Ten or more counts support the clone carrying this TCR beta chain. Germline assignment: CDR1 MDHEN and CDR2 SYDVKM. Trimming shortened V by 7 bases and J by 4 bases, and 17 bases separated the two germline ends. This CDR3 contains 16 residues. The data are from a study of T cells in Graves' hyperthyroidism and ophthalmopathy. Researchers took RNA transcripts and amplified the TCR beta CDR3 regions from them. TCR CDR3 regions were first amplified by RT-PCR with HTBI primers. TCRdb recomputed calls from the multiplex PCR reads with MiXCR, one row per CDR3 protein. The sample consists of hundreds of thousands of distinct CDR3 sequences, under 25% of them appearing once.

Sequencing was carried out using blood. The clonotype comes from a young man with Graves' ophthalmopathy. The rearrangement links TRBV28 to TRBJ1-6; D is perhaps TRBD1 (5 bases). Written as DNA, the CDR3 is TGTGCCAGCACCGAAACGGGGACGGGATATAATTCACCCCTCCACTTT. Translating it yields CASTETGTGYNSPLHF. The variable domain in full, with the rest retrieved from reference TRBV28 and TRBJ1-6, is DVKVTQSSRYLVKRTGEKVFLECVQDMDHENMFWYRQDPGLGLRLIYFSYDVKMKEKGDIPEGYSVSREKKERFSLILESASTNQTSMYLCASTETGTGYNSPLHFGNGTRLTVT.